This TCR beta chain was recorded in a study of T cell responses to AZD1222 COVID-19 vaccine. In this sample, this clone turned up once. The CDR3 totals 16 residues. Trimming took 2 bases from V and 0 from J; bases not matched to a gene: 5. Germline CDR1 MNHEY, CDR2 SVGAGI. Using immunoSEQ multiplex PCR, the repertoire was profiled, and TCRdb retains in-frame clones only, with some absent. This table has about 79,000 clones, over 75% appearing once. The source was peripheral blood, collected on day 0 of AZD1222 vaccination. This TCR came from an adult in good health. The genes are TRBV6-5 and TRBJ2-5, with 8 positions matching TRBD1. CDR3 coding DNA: TGTGCCAGCAGTTACGAGAACAGGGGGTACCAAGAGACCCAGTACTTC. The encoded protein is CASSYENRGYQETQYF.